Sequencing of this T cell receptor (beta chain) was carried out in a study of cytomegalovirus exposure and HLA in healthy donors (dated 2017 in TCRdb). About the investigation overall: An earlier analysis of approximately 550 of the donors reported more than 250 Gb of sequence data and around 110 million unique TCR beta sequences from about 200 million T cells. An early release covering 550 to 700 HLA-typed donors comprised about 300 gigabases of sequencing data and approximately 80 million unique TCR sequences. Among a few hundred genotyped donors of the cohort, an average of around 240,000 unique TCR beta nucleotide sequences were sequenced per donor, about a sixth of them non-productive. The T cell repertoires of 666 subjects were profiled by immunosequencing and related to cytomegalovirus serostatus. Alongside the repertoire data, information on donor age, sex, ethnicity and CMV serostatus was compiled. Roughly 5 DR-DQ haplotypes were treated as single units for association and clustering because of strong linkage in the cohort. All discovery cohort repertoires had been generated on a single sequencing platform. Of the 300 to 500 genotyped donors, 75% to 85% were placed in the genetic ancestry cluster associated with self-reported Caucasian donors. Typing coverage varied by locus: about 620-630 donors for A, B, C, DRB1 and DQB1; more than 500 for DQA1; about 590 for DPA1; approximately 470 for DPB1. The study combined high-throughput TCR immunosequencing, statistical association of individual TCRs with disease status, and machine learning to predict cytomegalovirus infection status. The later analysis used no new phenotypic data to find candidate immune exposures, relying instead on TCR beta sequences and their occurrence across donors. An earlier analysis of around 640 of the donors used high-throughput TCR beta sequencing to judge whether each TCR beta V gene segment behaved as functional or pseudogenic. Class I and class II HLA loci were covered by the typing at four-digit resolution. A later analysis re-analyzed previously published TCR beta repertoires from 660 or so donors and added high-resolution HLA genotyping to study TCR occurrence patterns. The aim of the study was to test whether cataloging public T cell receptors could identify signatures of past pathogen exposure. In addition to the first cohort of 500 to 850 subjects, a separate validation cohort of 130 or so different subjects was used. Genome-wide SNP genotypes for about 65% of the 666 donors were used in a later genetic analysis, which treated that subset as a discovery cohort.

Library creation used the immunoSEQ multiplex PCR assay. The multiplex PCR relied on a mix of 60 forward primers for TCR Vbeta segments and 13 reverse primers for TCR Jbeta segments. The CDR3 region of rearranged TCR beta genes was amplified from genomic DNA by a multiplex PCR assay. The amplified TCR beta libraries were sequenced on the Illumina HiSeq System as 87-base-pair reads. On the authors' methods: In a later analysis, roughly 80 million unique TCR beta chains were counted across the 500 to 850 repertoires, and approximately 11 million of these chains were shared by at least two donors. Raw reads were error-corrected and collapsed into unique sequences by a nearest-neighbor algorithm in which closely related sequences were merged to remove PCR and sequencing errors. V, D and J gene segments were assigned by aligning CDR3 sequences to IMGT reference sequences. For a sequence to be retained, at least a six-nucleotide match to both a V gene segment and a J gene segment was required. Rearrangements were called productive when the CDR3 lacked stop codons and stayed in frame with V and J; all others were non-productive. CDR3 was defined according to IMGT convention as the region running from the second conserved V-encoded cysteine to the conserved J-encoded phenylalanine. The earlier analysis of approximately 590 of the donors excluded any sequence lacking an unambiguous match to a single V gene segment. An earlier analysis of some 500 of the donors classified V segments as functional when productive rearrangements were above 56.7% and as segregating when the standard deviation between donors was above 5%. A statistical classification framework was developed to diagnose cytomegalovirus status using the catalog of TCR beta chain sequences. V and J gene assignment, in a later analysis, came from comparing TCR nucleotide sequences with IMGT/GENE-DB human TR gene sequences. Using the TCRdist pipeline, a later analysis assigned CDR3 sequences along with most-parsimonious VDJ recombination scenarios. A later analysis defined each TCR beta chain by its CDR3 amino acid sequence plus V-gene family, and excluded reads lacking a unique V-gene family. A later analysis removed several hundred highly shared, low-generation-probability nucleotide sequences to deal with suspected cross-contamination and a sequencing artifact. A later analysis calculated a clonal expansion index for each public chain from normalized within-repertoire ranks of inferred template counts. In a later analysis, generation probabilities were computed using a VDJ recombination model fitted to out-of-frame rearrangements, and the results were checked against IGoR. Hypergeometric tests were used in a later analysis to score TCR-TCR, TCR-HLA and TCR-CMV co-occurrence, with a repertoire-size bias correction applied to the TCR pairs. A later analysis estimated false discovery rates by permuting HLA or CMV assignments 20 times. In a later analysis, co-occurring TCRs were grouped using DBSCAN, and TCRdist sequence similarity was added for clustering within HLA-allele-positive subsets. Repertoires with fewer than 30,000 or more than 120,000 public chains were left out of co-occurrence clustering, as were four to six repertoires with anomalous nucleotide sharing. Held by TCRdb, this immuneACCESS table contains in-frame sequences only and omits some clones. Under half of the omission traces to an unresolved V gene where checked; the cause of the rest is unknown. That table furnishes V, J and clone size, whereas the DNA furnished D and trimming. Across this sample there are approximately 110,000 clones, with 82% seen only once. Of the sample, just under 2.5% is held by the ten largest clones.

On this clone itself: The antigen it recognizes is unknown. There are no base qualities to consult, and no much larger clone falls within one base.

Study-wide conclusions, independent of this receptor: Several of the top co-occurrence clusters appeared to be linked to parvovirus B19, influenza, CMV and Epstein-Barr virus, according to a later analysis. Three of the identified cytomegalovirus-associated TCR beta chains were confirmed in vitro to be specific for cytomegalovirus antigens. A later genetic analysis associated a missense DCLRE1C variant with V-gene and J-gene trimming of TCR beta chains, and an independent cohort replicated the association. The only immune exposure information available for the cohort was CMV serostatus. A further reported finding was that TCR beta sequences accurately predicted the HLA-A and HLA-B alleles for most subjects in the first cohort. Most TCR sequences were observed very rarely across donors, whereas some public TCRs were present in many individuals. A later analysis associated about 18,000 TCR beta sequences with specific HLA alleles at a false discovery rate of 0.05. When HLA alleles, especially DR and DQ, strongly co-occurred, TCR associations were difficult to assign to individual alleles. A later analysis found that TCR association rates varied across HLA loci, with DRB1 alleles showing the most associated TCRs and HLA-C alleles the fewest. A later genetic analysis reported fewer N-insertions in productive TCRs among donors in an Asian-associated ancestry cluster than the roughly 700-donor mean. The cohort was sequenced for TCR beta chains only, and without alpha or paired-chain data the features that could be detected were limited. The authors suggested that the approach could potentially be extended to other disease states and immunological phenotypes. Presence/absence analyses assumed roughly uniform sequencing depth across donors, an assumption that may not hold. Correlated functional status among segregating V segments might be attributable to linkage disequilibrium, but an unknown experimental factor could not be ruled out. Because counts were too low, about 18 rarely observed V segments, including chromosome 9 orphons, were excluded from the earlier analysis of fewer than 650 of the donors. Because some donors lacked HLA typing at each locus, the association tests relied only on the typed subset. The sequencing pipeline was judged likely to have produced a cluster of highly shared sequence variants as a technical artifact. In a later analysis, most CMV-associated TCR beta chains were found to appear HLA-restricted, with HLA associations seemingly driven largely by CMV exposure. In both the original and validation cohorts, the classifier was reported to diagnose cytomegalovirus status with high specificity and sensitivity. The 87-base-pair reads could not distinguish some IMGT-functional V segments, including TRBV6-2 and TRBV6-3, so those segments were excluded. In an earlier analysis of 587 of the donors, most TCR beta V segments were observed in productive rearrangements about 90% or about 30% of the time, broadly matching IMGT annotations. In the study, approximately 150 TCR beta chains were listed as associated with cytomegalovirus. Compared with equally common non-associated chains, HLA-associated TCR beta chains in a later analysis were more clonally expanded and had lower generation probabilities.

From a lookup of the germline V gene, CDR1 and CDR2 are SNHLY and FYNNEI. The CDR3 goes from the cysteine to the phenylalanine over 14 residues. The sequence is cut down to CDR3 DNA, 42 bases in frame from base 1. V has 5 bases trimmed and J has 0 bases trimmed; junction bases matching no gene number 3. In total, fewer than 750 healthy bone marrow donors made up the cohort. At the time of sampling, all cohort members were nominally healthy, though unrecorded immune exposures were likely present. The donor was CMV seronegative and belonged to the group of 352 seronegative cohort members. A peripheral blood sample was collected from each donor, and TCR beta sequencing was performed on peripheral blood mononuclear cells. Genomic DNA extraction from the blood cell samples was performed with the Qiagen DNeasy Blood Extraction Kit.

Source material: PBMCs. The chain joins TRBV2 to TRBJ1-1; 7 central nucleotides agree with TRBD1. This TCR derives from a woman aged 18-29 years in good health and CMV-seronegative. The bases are TGTGCCAGCAGTCGCGACAGGGTGAACACTGAAGCTTTCTTT. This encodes CASSRDRVNTEAFF.